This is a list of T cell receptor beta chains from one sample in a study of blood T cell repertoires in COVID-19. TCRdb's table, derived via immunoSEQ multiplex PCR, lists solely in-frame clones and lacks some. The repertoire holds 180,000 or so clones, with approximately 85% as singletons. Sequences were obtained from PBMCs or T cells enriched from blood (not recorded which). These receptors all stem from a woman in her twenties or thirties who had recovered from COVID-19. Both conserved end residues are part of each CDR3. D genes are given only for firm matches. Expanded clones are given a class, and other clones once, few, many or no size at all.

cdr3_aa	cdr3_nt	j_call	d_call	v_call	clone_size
CASSQDGLAGYNEQFF	TGTGCCAGCAGCCAAGATGGCCTAGCGGGCTACAATGAGCAGTTCTTC	TRBJ2-1	TRBD2	TRBV3-1/TRBV3-2	.
CASSLAGTVDSPLHF	TGTGCCAGCAGTCTTGCCGGGACTGTTGATTCACCCCTCCACTTT	TRBJ1-6	.	TRBV6-5	.
CASSVTSGRATQETQYF	TGTGCCAGCAGTGTTACTAGCGGGAGGGCCACCCAAGAGACCCAGTACTTC	TRBJ2-5	TRBD2	TRBV25-1	.
CASSDSDDRVFGYTF	TGTGCCAGCAGTGACTCGGATGACAGGGTATTCGGCTACACCTTC	TRBJ1-2	TRBD1	TRBV6-4	.
CASTRKGQGPHNEQFF	TGTGCCAGCACCCGAAAGGGACAGGGCCCCCACAATGAGCAGTTCTTC	TRBJ2-1	TRBD1	TRBV2	.
CASSKQILNTEAFF	TGTGCCAGCAGTAAACAGATCTTGAACACTGAAGCTTTCTTT	TRBJ1-1	.	TRBV28	once
CASSYRQDNSYEQYF	TGTGCCAGCAGTTACCGGCAGGACAACTCCTACGAGCAGTACTTC	TRBJ2-7	.	TRBV6-5	.
CSVVESQETQYF	TGCAGCGTTGTCGAGTCCCAAGAGACCCAGTACTTC	TRBJ2-5	.	TRBV29-1	.
CASSENRDVYNEQFF	TGTGCCAGCAGTGAAAACAGAGACGTCTACAATGAGCAGTTCTTC	TRBJ2-1	.	TRBV2	few
CASSEVAGGTDTQYF	TGTGCCAGCAGTGAAGTGGCGGGAGGAACAGATACGCAGTATTTT	TRBJ2-3	TRBD2	TRBV6-1	.
CASSQGTGTGNTIYF	TGTGCCAGCAGCCAAGGAACAGGGACTGGAAACACCATATATTTT	TRBJ1-3	.	TRBV4-2	few
CAILRDSGNTIYF	TGTGCCATACTTCGAGACTCTGGAAACACCATATATTTT	TRBJ1-3	.	TRBV10-3	.
CASTGDSSSGANVLTF	TGTGCCAGCACCGGGGACAGCTCCTCTGGGGCCAACGTCCTGACTTTC	TRBJ2-6	TRBD1	TRBV2	.
CASSTRTQYF	TGTGCCAGCAGTACGCGGACCCAGTACTTC	TRBJ2-5	.	TRBV2	.
CASSRLVSDTQYF	TGTGCCAGCAGTCGACTAGTGTCAGATACGCAGTATTTT	TRBJ2-3	.	TRBV12-3/TRBV12-4	.
CASSLEGRQFF	TGTGCCAGCAGCTTAGAGGGCAGGCAGTTCTTC	TRBJ2-1	.	TRBV6-6	.
CSVVAGQGPNEQFF	TGCAGCGTTGTAGCCGGACAGGGACCGAATGAGCAGTTCTTC	TRBJ2-1	TRBD1	TRBV29-1	once
CASSYTKSDTEAFF	TGTGCCAGCAGTTACACAAAGTCCGACACTGAAGCTTTCTTT	TRBJ1-1	.	TRBV6-5	once
CASSLRGEETQYF	TGTGCCAGCAGTTTACGCGGGGAAGAGACCCAGTACTTC	TRBJ2-5	.	TRBV12-3/TRBV12-4	.
CASSAAGVDTQYF	TGTGCCAGCAGTGCAGCAGGGGTAGATACGCAGTATTTT	TRBJ2-3	.	TRBV6-4	.
CASSETGGTGVPYGYTF	TGTGCCAGCAGTGAAACGGGAGGGACAGGGGTGCCCTATGGCTACACCTTC	TRBJ1-2	TRBD1	TRBV2	.
CASSLTPGSPQHF	TGTGCCAGCAGCTTAACGCCGGGGTCCCCCCAGCATTTT	TRBJ1-5	.	TRBV7-3	.
CASSGTGDTQYF	TGTGCCAGCAGCGGTACAGGAGATACGCAGTATTTT	TRBJ2-3	.	TRBV2	.
CASSFDRGEGGYTF	TGTGCCAGCAGCTTCGACAGGGGAGAAGGGGGCTACACCTTC	TRBJ1-2	TRBD1	TRBV5-4	.
CASSEGAGNQPQHF	TGTGCCAGCAGTGAAGGGGCAGGGAATCAGCCCCAGCATTTT	TRBJ1-5	.	TRBV6-1	.
CASSYSGLAKETQYF	TGTGCCAGCAGTTACTCTGGACTAGCGAAAGAGACCCAGTACTTC	TRBJ2-5	TRBD2	TRBV6-5	.
CASRDGGYQETQYF	TGCGCCAGCAGGGACGGAGGATACCAAGAGACCCAGTACTTC	TRBJ2-5	.	TRBV5-1	once
CASSSSGSFYEQYF	TGTGCCAGCAGCTCTAGCGGGAGCTTCTACGAGCAGTACTTC	TRBJ2-7	TRBD2	TRBV7-2	.
CASSGNRGTGELFF	TGTGCCAGCTCAGGCAACAGGGGCACCGGGGAGCTGTTTTTT	TRBJ2-2	TRBD1	TRBV18	.
CASDDVPPHGGSSYEQYF	TGTGCCAGCGATGATGTCCCCCCACACGGAGGGAGCTCCTACGAGCAGTACTTC	TRBJ2-7	.	TRBV7-4	.
CASSVVGAGDQDEQFF	TGTGCCAGCAGCGTAGTGGGAGCGGGAGATCAGGATGAGCAGTTCTTC	TRBJ2-1	TRBD2	TRBV9	.
CASSLGLLGGGELFF	TGTGCCAGCAGCCTTGGACTCCTGGGGGGCGGGGAGCTGTTTTTT	TRBJ2-2	.	TRBV28	once